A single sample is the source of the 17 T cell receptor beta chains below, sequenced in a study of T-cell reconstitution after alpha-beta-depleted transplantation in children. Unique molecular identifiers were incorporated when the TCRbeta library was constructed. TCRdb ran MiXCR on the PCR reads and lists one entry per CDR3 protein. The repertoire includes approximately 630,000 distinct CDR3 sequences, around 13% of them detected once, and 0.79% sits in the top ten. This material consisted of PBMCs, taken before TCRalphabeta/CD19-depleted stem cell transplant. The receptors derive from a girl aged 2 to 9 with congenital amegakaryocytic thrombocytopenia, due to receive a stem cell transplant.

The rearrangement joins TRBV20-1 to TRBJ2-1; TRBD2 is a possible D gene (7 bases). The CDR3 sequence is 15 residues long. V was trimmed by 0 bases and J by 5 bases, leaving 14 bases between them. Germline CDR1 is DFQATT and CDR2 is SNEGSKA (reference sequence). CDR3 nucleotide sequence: TGCAGTGCTAGAGATTCTGGGGGGGCCCACAATGAGCAGTTCTTC. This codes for CSARDSGGAHNEQFF.

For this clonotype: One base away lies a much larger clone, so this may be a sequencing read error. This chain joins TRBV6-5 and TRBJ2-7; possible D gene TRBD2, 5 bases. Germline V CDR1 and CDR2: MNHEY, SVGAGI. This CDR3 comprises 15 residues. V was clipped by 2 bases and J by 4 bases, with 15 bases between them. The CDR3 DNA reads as TGTGCCAGCAGTTACCTCGGGGATCTTAGGTACGAGCAGTACTTC. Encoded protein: CASSYLGDLRYEQYF.

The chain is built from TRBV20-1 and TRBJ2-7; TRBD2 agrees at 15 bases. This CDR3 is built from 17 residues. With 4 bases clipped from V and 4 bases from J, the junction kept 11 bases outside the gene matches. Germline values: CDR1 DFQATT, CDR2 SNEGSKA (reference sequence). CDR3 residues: CSANDGLAGGPRYEQYF. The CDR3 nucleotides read TGCAGTGCTAATGACGGACTAGCGGGAGGGCCTAGATACGAGCAGTACTTC.

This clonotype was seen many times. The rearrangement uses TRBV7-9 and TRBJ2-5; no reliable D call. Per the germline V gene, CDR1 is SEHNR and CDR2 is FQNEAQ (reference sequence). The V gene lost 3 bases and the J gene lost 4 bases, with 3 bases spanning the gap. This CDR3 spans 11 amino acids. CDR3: CASSLIETQYF. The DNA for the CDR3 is TGTGCCAGCAGCTTGATAGAGACCCAGTACTTC. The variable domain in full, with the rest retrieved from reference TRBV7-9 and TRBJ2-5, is DTGVSQNPRHKITKRGQNVTFRCDPISEHNRLYWYRQTLGQGPEFLTYFQNEAQLEKSRLLSDRFSAERPKGSFSTLEIQRTEQGDSAMYLCASSLIETQYFGPGTRLLVL.

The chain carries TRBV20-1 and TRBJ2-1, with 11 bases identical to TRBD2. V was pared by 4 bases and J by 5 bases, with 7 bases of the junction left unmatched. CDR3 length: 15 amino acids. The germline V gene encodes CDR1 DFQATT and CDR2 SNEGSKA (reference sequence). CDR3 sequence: CSAIETSGNNNEQFF. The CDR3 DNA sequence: TGCAGTGCTATAGAGACTAGCGGGAACAACAATGAGCAGTTCTTC.

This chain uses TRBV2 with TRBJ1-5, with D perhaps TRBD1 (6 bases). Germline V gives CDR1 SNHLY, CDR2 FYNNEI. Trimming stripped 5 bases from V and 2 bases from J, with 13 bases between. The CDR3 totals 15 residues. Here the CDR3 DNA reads TGTGCCAGCAGTCCGACAGGTATCCGCAATCAGCCCCAGCATTTT. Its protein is CASSPTGIRNQPQHF.

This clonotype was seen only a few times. The chain's CDR3 is CASSDQSRGPTDTQYF. CDR3 nucleotide sequence: TGCGCCAGCAGCGACCAGTCGAGGGGCCCCACAGATACGCAGTATTTT. The chain couples TRBV5-1 to TRBJ2-3; perhaps D is TRBD1 or TRBD2 (5 bases each). CDR1 is SGHRS, CDR2 YFSETQ, per germline. V lost 4 bases and J 2 bases, leaving 17 bases between the germline ends. The CDR3 sequence is 16 residues long.

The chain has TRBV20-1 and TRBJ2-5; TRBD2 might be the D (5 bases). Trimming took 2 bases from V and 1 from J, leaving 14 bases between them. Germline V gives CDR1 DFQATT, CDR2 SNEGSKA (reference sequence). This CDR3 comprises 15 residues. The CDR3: CSARIPPGIQETQYF. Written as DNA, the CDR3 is TGCAGTGCTAGAATCCCCCCGGGGATCCAAGAGACCCAGTACTTC.

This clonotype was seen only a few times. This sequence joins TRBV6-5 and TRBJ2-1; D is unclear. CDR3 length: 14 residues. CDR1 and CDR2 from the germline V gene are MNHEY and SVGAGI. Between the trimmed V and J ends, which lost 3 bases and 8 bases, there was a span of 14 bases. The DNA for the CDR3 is TGTGCCAGCAGTTATTCGCGGATAATCTATGAGCAGTTCTTC. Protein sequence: CASSYSRIIYEQFF.

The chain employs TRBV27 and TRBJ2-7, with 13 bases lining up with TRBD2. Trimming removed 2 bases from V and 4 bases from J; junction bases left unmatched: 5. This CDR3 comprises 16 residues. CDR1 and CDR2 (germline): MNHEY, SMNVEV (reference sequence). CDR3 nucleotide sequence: TGTGCCAGCAGTTTAAGTACTAGCGGGAGGGATTACGAGCAGTACTTC. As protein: CASSLSTSGRDYEQYF.

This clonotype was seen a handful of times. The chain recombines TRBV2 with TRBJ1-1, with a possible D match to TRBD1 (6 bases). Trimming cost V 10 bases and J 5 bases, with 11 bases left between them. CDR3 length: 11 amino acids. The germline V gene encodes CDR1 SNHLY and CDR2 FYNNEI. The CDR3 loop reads CAIARGTEAFF. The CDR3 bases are TGTGCCATTGCCAGGGGTACTGAAGCTTTCTTT.

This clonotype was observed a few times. This CDR3 reads CASSLPKRDTQATDTQYF. The CDR3 DNA sequence: TGCGCCAGCAGCTTGCCGAAGCGGGACACTCAAGCCACAGATACGCAGTATTTT. V and J are TRBV5-1 and TRBJ2-3; maybe TRBD2 (7 bases). CDR3 length equals 18 residues. Trimming took 1 base from V and 2 from J, leaving 20 bases between them. CDR1 and CDR2 from the germline V gene are SGHRS and YFSETQ.

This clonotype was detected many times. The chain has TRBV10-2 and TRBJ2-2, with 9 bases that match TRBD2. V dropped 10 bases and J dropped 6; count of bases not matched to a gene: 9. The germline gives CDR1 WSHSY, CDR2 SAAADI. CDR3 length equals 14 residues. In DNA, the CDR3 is TGCGCCACCAGGACAGCGGGAGGCCCCGGGGAGCTGTTTTTT. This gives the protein CATRTAGGPGELFF.

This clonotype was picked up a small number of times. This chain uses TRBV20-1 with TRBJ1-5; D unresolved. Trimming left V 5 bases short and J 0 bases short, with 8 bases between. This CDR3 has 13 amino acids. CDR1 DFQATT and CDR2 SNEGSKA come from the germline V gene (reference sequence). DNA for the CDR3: TGCAGTGCTTGCACAGATAGCAATCAGCCCCAGCATTTT. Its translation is CSACTDSNQPQHF.

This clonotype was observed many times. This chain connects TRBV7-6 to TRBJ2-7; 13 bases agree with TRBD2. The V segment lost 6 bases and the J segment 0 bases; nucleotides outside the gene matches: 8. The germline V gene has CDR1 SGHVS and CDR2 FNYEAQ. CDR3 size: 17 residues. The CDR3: CASSPGTSGIISYEQYF. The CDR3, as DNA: TGTGCCAGCAGTCCCGGGACTAGCGGGATCATCTCCTACGAGCAGTACTTC.

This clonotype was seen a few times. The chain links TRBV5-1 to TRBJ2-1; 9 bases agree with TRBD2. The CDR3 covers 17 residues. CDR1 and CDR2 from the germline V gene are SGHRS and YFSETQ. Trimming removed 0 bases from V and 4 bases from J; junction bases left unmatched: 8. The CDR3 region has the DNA TGCGCCAGCAGCTTGGCGGTGACTAGCGGAGGTTACAATGAGCAGTTCTTC. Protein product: CASSLAVTSGGYNEQFF.

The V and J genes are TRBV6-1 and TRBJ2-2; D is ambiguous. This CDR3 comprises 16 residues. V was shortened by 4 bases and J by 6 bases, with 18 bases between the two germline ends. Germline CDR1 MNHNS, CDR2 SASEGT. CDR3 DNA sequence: TGTGCCAGCAGTGTTTCTCTTATCGATGGGGCCGGGGAGCTGTTTTTT. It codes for CASSVSLIDGAGELFF.